This TCR beta chain was obtained from a study of vaccination effects on CD4 cells after COVID-19. Comment on this clone: Its antigen is still unknown.

With the ViraFEST assay, the study expanded antigen-specific CD4+ T cells using viral peptide pools, then sequenced them. The culture ran for roughly 10 days before CD4+ T cells were isolated. Subjects were given two BNT162b2 or mRNA-1273 vaccine doses. Having tested negative for nucleocapsid antibodies, the vaccine recipients showed no prior SARS-CoV-2 infection. The protocol was immunoSEQ multiplex PCR, while the TCRdb copy is restricted to in-frame clones and leaves out a portion. The table lists tens of thousands of clones, around three quarters of them singletons. The CDR3 covers 15 residues. Germline V gene data show CDR1 as LNHDA and CDR2 as SQIVND (reference sequence). The V end was cut by 7 bases, the J end by 1 base, with 14 bases between.

The gene calls are TRBV19 and TRBJ1-5; perhaps TRBD1 as D (5 bases). The sample was CD4+ T cells from PBMCs cultured with HCoV-229E spike peptides, taken after COVID-19 vaccination. The clonotype comes from a human donor who received a COVID-19 vaccine. CDR3 in DNA: TGTGCCAGTACCAGGGACCGATGGAGCAATCAGCCCCAGCATTTT. This translates into CASTRDRWSNQPQHF.